The sample holds a few counts of the clone carrying this TCR beta chain. First-strand cDNA relied on TRAV- and TRBV-specific primers spanning alpha and beta chains. A constant-region primer paired with the V-primer adapter amplified TCRs over roughly 18 PCR cycles. Via MiXCR, TCRdb re-called the reads, giving one row per CDR3 protein. The table shows 45,000 or so distinct CDR3 sequences, with 25% to 30% occurring only once. Time point denoted: after trial treatment. Documented treatment: LDRT plus nivolumab, ipilimumab, low-dose cyclophosphamide and aspirin (RACIN trial). Low-dose radiotherapy and low-dose cyclophosphamide, together with aspirin, ipilimumab and nivolumab, were given to donors. This sample is drawn from a study of low-dose radiotherapy and immunotherapy resistance in tumors. The CDR3 contains 18 residues.

The V call is TRBV21-1, the J call TRBJ2-7; the table's D call of TRBD2 was not tested on the DNA. TRBV21-1 is classified as a pseudogene. This specimen consisted of PBMCs, obtained after low-dose radiotherapy plus immunotherapy. The sequence derives from a male donor with prostate cancer. CDR3 sequence: CASSEKEMTLSGRYEQYF. DNA for the CDR3: TGTGCCAGCAGCGAAAAGGAGATGACTTTGAGCGGGCGATACGAGCAGTACTTC.